Listed below are T cell receptor beta chains from one sample, sequenced in a study of response to subunit inactivated influenza vaccine. Using its own MiXCR run on the RT-PCR reads, TCRdb lists one record per CDR3 protein. The sample includes about 520,000 distinct CDR3 sequences, approximately 7.8% of them seen just once. This specimen consisted of PBMCs from blood, obtained around 2 years after vaccination. The receptors come from a man aged 50 to 69 who received an inactivated influenza vaccine. Both conserved end residues are part of each CDR3. D genes are given only for firm matches. Clone size is stated in some rows and not others, as once, few, many or a class when expanded.

V: TRBV4-3; J: TRBJ2-3; size: NA; D: TRBD1; DNA: TGCGCCAGCAGCCAAGGGACAGGGATAGATACGCAGTATTTT; CDR3: CASSQGTGIDTQYF
V: TRBV18; J: TRBJ2-7; size: few; D: NA; DNA: TGTGCCAGCTCACCATCTTCTCGACGGGGCGAGCAGTACTTC; CDR3: CASSPSSRRGEQYF
V: TRBV5-1; J: TRBJ2-5; size: NA; D: NA; DNA: TGCGCCAGCAGCTTGGCCAGGCAGGGGAGACAAGAGACCCAGTACTTC; CDR3: CASSLARQGRQETQYF
V: TRBV9; J: TRBJ2-2; size: many; D: TRBD2; DNA: TGTGCCAGCAGACTAGCGGGGAACACCGGGGAGCTGTTTTTT; CDR3: CASRLAGNTGELFF
V: TRBV15; J: TRBJ1-5; size: NA; D: TRBD1; DNA: TGTGCCACCAGCAGGGGTGGACAGGCCCTCAATCAGCCCCAGCATTTT; CDR3: CATSRGGQALNQPQHF
V: TRBV20-1; J: TRBJ2-2; size: NA; D: TRBD2; DNA: TGCAGTGCTAGAGATTCCGTAGCGGGGGACACCGGGGAGCTGTTTTTT; CDR3: CSARDSVAGDTGELFF
V: TRBV5-8; J: TRBJ2-2; size: many; D: NA; DNA: TGTGCCAGCAGCAGACTTATGAACACCGGGGAGCTGTTTTTT; CDR3: CASSRLMNTGELFF
V: TRBV7-2; J: TRBJ2-2; size: many; D: TRBD2; DNA: TGTGCCAGCAGCTTTAGCGGGGTAACGAACACCGGGGAGCTGTTTTTT; CDR3: CASSFSGVTNTGELFF
V: TRBV30; J: TRBJ1-1; size: few; D: TRBD1; DNA: TGTGCCTGGAGGAGGGACAGCTTATTTGAAGCTTTCTTT; CDR3: CAWRRDSLFEAFF
V: TRBV6-2/TRBV6-3; J: TRBJ2-1; size: many; D: TRBD2; DNA: TGTGCCAGCAGTTTGATAGCGGGAGGCCCCTTGGATGAGCAGTTCTTC; CDR3: CASSLIAGGPLDEQFF
V: TRBV5-1; J: TRBJ2-5; size: many; D: NA; DNA: TGCGCCAGCAGCTTGGGGCCTCCCCAGGGAGAGACCCAGTACTTC; CDR3: CASSLGPPQGETQYF
V: TRBV6-5; J: TRBJ2-6; size: NA; D: NA; DNA: TGTGCCAGCAGTTCCCAAACAGGGATCTCCGGGGCCAACGTCCTGACTTTC; CDR3: CASSSQTGISGANVLTF
V: TRBV12-3/TRBV12-4; J: TRBJ1-6; size: many; D: TRBD1; DNA: TGTGCCAGCAGCCGACAGGGGAATAATTCACCCCTCCACTTT; CDR3: CASSRQGNNSPLHF
V: TRBV5-1; J: TRBJ2-3; size: NA; D: NA; DNA: TGCGCCAGCAGCGAGCCTTTCACAGATACGCAGTATTTT; CDR3: CASSEPFTDTQYF
V: TRBV5-1; J: TRBJ2-2; size: many; D: NA; DNA: TGCGCCAGCAGAGAGCAGGGGAACACCGGGGAGCTGTTTTTT; CDR3: CASREQGNTGELFF
V: TRBV29-1; J: TRBJ2-3; size: many; D: NA; DNA: TGCAGCGTCACGGGACCCTTTAGCACAGATACGCAGTATTTT; CDR3: CSVTGPFSTDTQYF
V: TRBV7-8; J: TRBJ2-1; size: NA; D: NA; DNA: TGTGCCAGCAGCTTCAAGAGGAGCTCCTACAATGAGCAGTTCTTC; CDR3: CASSFKRSSYNEQFF
V: TRBV19; J: TRBJ2-2; size: NA; D: NA; DNA: TGTGCCAGTAGTATAGTAATGAGTTTTAACACCGGGGAGCTGTTTTTT; CDR3: CASSIVMSFNTGELFF
V: TRBV9; J: TRBJ1-2; size: NA; D: TRBD1; DNA: TGTGCCAGCAGAAAGGACAGGGGAGACTATGGCTACACCTTC; CDR3: CASRKDRGDYGYTF
V: TRBV3-1; J: TRBJ2-1; size: NA; D: TRBD2; DNA: TGTGCCAGCAGCCAAGCGGCAGCGGGGGGGCTTCTGTTCTTC; CDR3: CASSQAAAGGLLFF
V: TRBV5-1; J: TRBJ2-3; size: many; D: NA; DNA: TGCGCCAGCAGCTTTAGCAGCCGAACAGATACGCAGTATTTT; CDR3: CASSFSSRTDTQYF
V: TRBV6-5; J: TRBJ1-2; size: NA; D: TRBD1; DNA: TGTGCCAGCAGTTACTTACAGGGGGGCTATGGCTACACCTTC; CDR3: CASSYLQGGYGYTF
V: TRBV6-2/TRBV6-3; J: TRBJ1-5; size: NA; D: NA; DNA: TGTGCCAGCAGTCGTCTGGGCAATCAGCCCCAGCATTTT; CDR3: CASSRLGNQPQHF
V: TRBV7-2; J: TRBJ2-4; size: many; D: TRBD1; DNA: TGTGCCAGCAGCCGAGGCGAGGGGGCGATGGAGTACTTC; CDR3: CASSRGEGAMEYF
V: TRBV6-1; J: TRBJ1-5; size: NA; D: NA; DNA: TGTGCCAGCAGTGAAGTGGTGAGGTCGGATCAGCCCCAGCATTTT; CDR3: CASSEVVRSDQPQHF
V: TRBV24-1; J: TRBJ2-1; size: NA; D: TRBD1; DNA: TGTGCCACCAGTGATGGACCGACAGGGGGCCGGTACAATGAGCAGTTCTTC; CDR3: CATSDGPTGGRYNEQFF
V: TRBV25-1; J: TRBJ2-3; size: NA; D: NA; DNA: TGTGCCAGCAGTGATCCCGGACAGGGAGGGTGGTCAGATACGCAGTATTTT; CDR3: CASSDPGQGGWSDTQYF
V: TRBV5-1; J: TRBJ2-7; size: many; D: NA; DNA: TGCGCCAGCAGCTTGGGGGACGGAATCTACGAGCAGTACTTC; CDR3: CASSLGDGIYEQYF
V: TRBV28; J: TRBJ2-1; size: few; D: NA; DNA: TGTGCCAGCAACTCACCCCGGGGACGATCTGCCAATGAGCAGTTCTTC; CDR3: CASNSPRGRSANEQFF
V: TRBV10-3; J: TRBJ2-7; size: NA; D: NA; DNA: TGTGCCATCAGTGACACCCTGCGGCTCGGGTCCTACGAGCAGTACTTC; CDR3: CAISDTLRLGSYEQYF
V: TRBV12-3/TRBV12-4; J: TRBJ1-4; size: few; D: NA; DNA: TGTGCCAGCAGATGGGACACAAATGAAAAACTGTTTTTT; CDR3: CASRWDTNEKLFF
V: TRBV18; J: TRBJ2-1; size: few; D: TRBD1; DNA: TGTGCCAGCTCACCAAGGAGTGGGGCAGGGGGCTCCTACAATGAGCAGTTCTTC; CDR3: CASSPRSGAGGSYNEQFF
V: TRBV4-1; J: TRBJ1-3; size: many; D: TRBD1; DNA: TGCGCCAGCAGCCTTGGGGACAGGGGCCACTCTGGAAACACCATATATTTT; CDR3: CASSLGDRGHSGNTIYF
V: TRBV4-3; J: TRBJ1-2; size: NA; D: NA; DNA: TGCGCCAGCAGCCAAGACAGGAGCTATGGCTACACCTTC; CDR3: CASSQDRSYGYTF
V: TRBV6-2/TRBV6-3; J: TRBJ1-1; size: NA; D: NA; DNA: TGTGCCAGCAGTTACTCTGCACCCACTGAAGCTTTCTTT; CDR3: CASSYSAPTEAFF
V: TRBV30; J: TRBJ1-1; size: few; D: NA; DNA: TGTGCCTGGAGTGTACTGCGGACAGAAGCTTTCTTT; CDR3: CAWSVLRTEAFF
V: TRBV15; J: TRBJ2-4; size: few; D: NA; DNA: TGTGCCACCAGCAGAGATCCGAGTAGCGGAGCTCTAGCCAAAAACATTCAGTACTTC; CDR3: CATSRDPSSGALAKNIQYF
V: TRBV4-3; J: TRBJ1-1; size: few; D: NA; DNA: TGCGCCAGCAGCCAAGTCGGCTACACTGAAGCTTTCTTT; CDR3: CASSQVGYTEAFF
V: TRBV12-3/TRBV12-4; J: TRBJ2-7; size: NA; D: NA; DNA: TGTGCCAGCAGTCGGGACGCCACCTACGAGCAGTACTTC; CDR3: CASSRDATYEQYF
V: TRBV7-2; J: TRBJ1-6; size: NA; D: TRBD1; DNA: TGTGCCAGCAGCTTACGGACAGGGTCCAATTCACCCCTCCACTTT; CDR3: CASSLRTGSNSPLHF
V: TRBV3-1; J: TRBJ2-1; size: NA; D: TRBD1; DNA: TGTGCCAGCAGCCTAAGTGGGGGACAGGGGAGCCATGAGCAGTTCTTC; CDR3: CASSLSGGQGSHEQFF
V: TRBV10-3; J: TRBJ2-1; size: many; D: TRBD1; DNA: TGTGCCATCGACCCGGGACAGGGTTTCAATGAGCAGTTCTTC; CDR3: CAIDPGQGFNEQFF
V: TRBV9; J: TRBJ2-5; size: NA; D: NA; DNA: TGTGCCAGCTCTTCCGGGGGCGGCCCAACAGAGACCCAGTACTTC; CDR3: CASSSGGGPTETQYF
V: TRBV5-1; J: TRBJ2-2; size: many; D: TRBD1; DNA: TGCGCCAGCAGCCTCTACGACAGGGACACCGGGGAGCTGTTTTTT; CDR3: CASSLYDRDTGELFF
V: TRBV6-1; J: TRBJ2-7; size: NA; D: TRBD1; DNA: TGTGCCAGCAGGGACAGGGGGGGAACATACGAGCAGTACTTC; CDR3: CASRDRGGTYEQYF
V: TRBV12-3/TRBV12-4; J: TRBJ2-5; size: NA; D: TRBD2; DNA: TGTGCCAGCAGTCCGGGGTGGCTAGCGGGGTCGTACCAAGAGACCCAGTACTTC; CDR3: CASSPGWLAGSYQETQYF
V: TRBV12-3/TRBV12-4; J: TRBJ1-2; size: many; D: NA; DNA: TGTGCCAGCAGTTATTCCCTCAGGGGCCTTAGCTATGGCTACACCTTC; CDR3: CASSYSLRGLSYGYTF
V: TRBV5-6; J: TRBJ2-7; size: many; D: TRBD1; DNA: TGTGCCAGCAGCCCCGCCGGGACAGGGAGAGTACGCGAGCAGTACTTC; CDR3: CASSPAGTGRVREQYF
V: TRBV5-6; J: TRBJ2-6; size: NA; D: NA; DNA: TGTGCCAGCAGCTTGTCACTGTCTGGGGCCAACGTCCTGACTTTC; CDR3: CASSLSLSGANVLTF
V: TRBV11-2; J: TRBJ2-7; size: few; D: TRBD1; DNA: TGTGCCAGCAGCCTAGGGACAGGGAAATACGAGCAGTACTTC; CDR3: CASSLGTGKYEQYF
V: TRBV10-3; J: TRBJ2-2; size: many; D: TRBD2; DNA: TGTGCCATCGGGACTAGCGGGGCCTCCACCGGGGAGCTGTTTTTT; CDR3: CAIGTSGASTGELFF
V: TRBV7-2; J: TRBJ1-6; size: NA; D: NA; DNA: TGTGCCAGCAGCTTACTTAGTTATAATTCACCCCTCCACTTT; CDR3: CASSLLSYNSPLHF
V: TRBV4-2; J: TRBJ1-1; size: many; D: TRBD1; DNA: TGTGCCAGTTCTCAAGACAGGGGGAACACTGAAGCTTTCTTT; CDR3: CASSQDRGNTEAFF
V: TRBV10-3; J: TRBJ2-7; size: many; D: NA; DNA: TGTGCCATCAGTGAGGGTCGACTGGACCCCTACGAGCAGTACTTC; CDR3: CAISEGRLDPYEQYF
V: TRBV27; J: TRBJ2-1; size: many; D: TRBD2; DNA: TGTGCCAGCAGTTCTAGCGGGGGGGCCTTCTTCCAGTTCTTC; CDR3: CASSSSGGAFFQFF
V: TRBV12-5; J: TRBJ2-3; size: few; D: NA; DNA: TGTGCTAGTGGTACATCTAGCACAGATACGCAGTATTTT; CDR3: CASGTSSTDTQYF
V: TRBV20-1; J: TRBJ2-5; size: few; D: TRBD1; DNA: TGCAGTACGGGACAGCCTAAAGAGACCCAGTACTTC; CDR3: CSTGQPKETQYF
V: TRBV6-1; J: TRBJ2-2; size: NA; D: TRBD1; DNA: TGTGCCACCTGCCGGGACAGGGCCACCGGGGAGCTGATTTTT; CDR3: CATCRDRATGELIF
V: TRBV7-2; J: TRBJ1-1; size: NA; D: NA; DNA: TGTGCCAGCAGCCCCTCCGGGGGGCTCACTGAAGCTTTCTTT; CDR3: CASSPSGGLTEAFF
V: TRBV13; J: TRBJ2-3; size: few; D: NA; DNA: TGTGCCAGCAGCCGTACTAAGAACACAGATACGCAGTATTTT; CDR3: CASSRTKNTDTQYF